Following are 27 T cell receptor beta chains from one sample sequenced in a study of vaccination and CD4 T cells after COVID-19. The sample's treatment: approximately 9-day PBMC culture with coronavirus spike peptide pools or control peptides (ViraFEST assay). These TCRs are of unknown antigen specificity. Sequenced with the Oncomine TCR Beta short-read assay was DNA taken from cultured CD4+ T cells. Each CDR3 protein is one row after TCRdb ran MiXCR on the PCR reads. The data contain roughly 24,000 distinct CDR3 sequences, approximately 59% of them singletons. Sequences were obtained from CD4+ T cells from blood, cultured in vitro. The receptor source for this set is a human donor who had recovered from COVID-19.

There are a few counts of this clonotype. V usage is TRBV5-1 and J usage is TRBJ1-2, with D perhaps matching TRBD1 (6 bases). The CDR3 totals 13 residues. The germline gives CDR1 SGHRS, CDR2 YFSETQ. V dropped 4 bases and J dropped 1 base, with 8 bases sitting between them. CDR3 coding DNA: TGCGCCAGCAGCCAGGGGAATAACTATGGCTACACCTTC. It encodes CASSQGNNYGYTF.

The sample holds a few counts of this clonotype. The chain recombines TRBV7-2 with TRBJ2-2; maybe TRBD1 (6 bases). Germline CDR1 reads SGHTA; CDR2 reads FQGNSA. V lost 7 bases and J 2 bases, leaving 14 bases between the germline ends. The CDR3 sequence is 15 residues long. DNA of the CDR3: TGTGCCAGCACCCTGCACAGGGTAAACACCGGGGAGCTGTTTTTT. This sequence encodes CASTLHRVNTGELFF.

The genes are TRBV6-5 and TRBJ2-7; 8 nucleotides line up with TRBD1. The CDR3 totals 15 residues. After removal of 2 bases from V and 0 bases from J, the junction contained 3 bases not matched to a gene. Germline V CDR1 and CDR2: MNHEY, SVGAGI. CDR3 amino acids: CASSYGDRSSYEQYF. The CDR3 coding sequence is TGTGCCAGCAGTTACGGGGACAGGTCCTCCTACGAGCAGTACTTC.

The genes are TRBV25-1 and TRBJ1-1, with 9 positions matching TRBD1. This CDR3 has 17 amino acids. V lost 6 bases and J lost 4; bases outside the gene matches: 15. Germline V gene lookup returns CDR1 MGHDK and CDR2 SYGVNS. CDR3 residues: CASRTNPGQGSATEAFF. The DNA for the CDR3 is TGTGCCAGCAGAACAAACCCGGGACAGGGATCCGCCACTGAAGCTTTCTTT.

The chain links TRBV6-2 or TRBV6-3 to TRBJ1-2; maybe TRBD1 (5 bases). Trimming took 8 bases from V and 8 from J, leaving 21 bases between them. Germline V CDR1 and CDR2: MNHEY, SVGEGT. The CDR3 totals 14 residues. CDR3 loop: CASAINQGAKGYTF. Written as DNA, the CDR3 is TGTGCCAGCGCAATAAACCAGGGCGCCAAGGGCTACACCTTC.

This clonotype has more than one count but fewer than ten. The chain carries TRBV6-5 and TRBJ2-7; D may match TRBD1 or TRBD2 (5 bases each). Trimming stripped 2 bases from V and 0 bases from J, with 14 bases between. The CDR3 contains 16 residues. Germline V CDR1 and CDR2: MNHEY, SVGAGI. The CDR3 DNA reads as TGTGCCAGCAGTTACACCCCGGGACCAATCTCCTACGAGCAGTACTTC. Encoded protein: CASSYTPGPISYEQYF.

V is TRBV7-9 and J is TRBJ1-2; tentatively, D is TRBD1 (6 bases). The germline CDR1 and CDR2 sequences are SEHNR and FQNEAQ (reference sequence). The CDR3 is 16 amino acids. V dropped 5 bases and J dropped 4 bases, with 20 bases sitting between them. Here the CDR3 reads CASSPFRGAPLYGYTF. The CDR3 region has the DNA TGTGCCAGCAGCCCGTTTAGGGGGGCCCCACTCTATGGCTACACCTTC.

The chain employs TRBV20-1 and TRBJ1-1, with D tentatively TRBD1 (5 bases). Germline V CDR1 and CDR2: DFQATT, SNEGSKA (reference sequence). V was cut by 6 bases and J by 5 bases, with 13 bases left in between. The CDR3 loop spans 12 amino acids. The DNA for the CDR3 is TGCAGTGCCAGGGACCCTCTGACTGAAGCTTTCTTT. This sequence encodes CSARDPLTEAFF.

V is TRBV5-4 and J is TRBJ1-2; tentatively, D is TRBD1 (6 bases). Germline CDR1 SGHNT, CDR2 YYREEE (reference sequence). V lost 0 bases and J 5 bases, leaving 14 bases between the germline ends. The CDR3 is 15 amino acids. DNA for the CDR3: TGTGCCAGCAGCTTGGCCCCTAGGACAGCTTATGGCTACACCTTC. Amino acids: CASSLAPRTAYGYTF.

The chain is built from TRBV20-1 and TRBJ2-7; no reliable D call. Germline assignment: CDR1 DFQATT and CDR2 SNEGSKA (reference sequence). CDR3 size: 10 residues. The CDR3 here is CTTESYEQYF. Here the CDR3 DNA reads TGCACGACTGAATCCTACGAGCAGTACTTC.

This clonotype was counted between two and nine times. This chain uses TRBV20-1 with TRBJ1-1, with 7 positions matching TRBD1. Trimming took 5 bases from V and 1 from J; bases not matched to a gene: 10. The germline V gene has CDR1 DFQATT and CDR2 SNEGSKA (reference sequence). The CDR3 has 15 residues. Here the CDR3 DNA reads TGCAGTGCTCCTAACAGGGGAGGGTCGAACACTGAAGCTTTCTTT. Translating it yields CSAPNRGGSNTEAFF.

V gene TRBV12-5 combines with J gene TRBJ1-2; D is possibly TRBD1 (6 bases). Germline-derived CDR1 and CDR2 are LGHNT and FRNRAP. This CDR3 is built from 15 residues. V lost 0 bases to trimming and J lost 4 bases, with 12 bases between them. CDR3 sequence (DNA): TGTGCTAGTGGTTTGGTTCCCACAGGGCCCTATGGCTACACCTTC. This sequence encodes CASGLVPTGPYGYTF.

V gene TRBV5-4 combines with J gene TRBJ2-2; a weak D match, TRBD2 (6 bases). The V end was cut by 0 bases, the J end by 1 base, with 7 bases between. This CDR3 contains 15 residues. The germline V gene has CDR1 SGHNT and CDR2 YYREEE (reference sequence). The CDR3: CASSLAGRNTGELFF. Here the CDR3 DNA reads TGTGCCAGCAGCTTGGCCGGGAGGAACACCGGGGAGCTGTTTTTT.

In DNA form, the CDR3 reads TGTGCCAGCAGACGGGACAGTAACTATGGCTACACCTTC. Translating gives CASRRDSNYGYTF. The chain couples TRBV6-1 to TRBJ1-2, with 7 positions matching TRBD1. CDR1 is MNHNS, CDR2 SASEGT, per germline. V lost 6 bases to trimming and J lost 1 base; unmatched junction nucleotides: 2. There are 13 residues in the CDR3.

J is TRBJ2-7 and V is TRBV19, with D perhaps matching TRBD2 (5 bases). Germline V gene data show CDR1 as LNHDA and CDR2 as SQIVND (reference sequence). V lost 3 bases to trimming and J lost 2 bases, with 11 bases between them. There are 14 residues in the CDR3. The CDR3 sequence is CASSIPGSPYEQYF. CDR3 nucleotides: TGTGCCAGTAGTATTCCGGGGTCCCCCTACGAGCAGTACTTC.

Only a few counts were recorded for this clonotype. The chain has TRBV7-2 and TRBJ1-4, with 9 bases aligning to TRBD1. The CDR3 is 15 amino acids. V dropped 5 bases and J dropped 8; count of bases not matched to a gene: 9. CDR1 SGHTA and CDR2 FQGNSA come from the germline V gene. CDR3 in amino acids: CASSRPGQGKEKLFF. The CDR3 coding sequence is TGTGCCAGCAGCCGCCCGGGACAGGGCAAAGAAAAACTGTTTTTT.

This chain uses TRBV20-1 with TRBJ2-7; 8 bases map to TRBD1. This CDR3 is built from 14 residues. The trim removed 1 base at V and 3 bases at J, leaving 5 bases unmatched. From germline, CDR1 is DFQATT and CDR2 SNEGSKA (reference sequence). The CDR3 reads CSARGPGTGYEQYF. The DNA of the CDR3 is TGCAGTGCTAGAGGCCCCGGGACAGGCTACGAGCAGTACTTC.

V and J are TRBV6-2 or TRBV6-3 and TRBJ2-1, with a tentative D call TRBD2 (5 bases). Germline V gives CDR1 MNHEY, CDR2 SVGEGT. The CDR3 length is 14 residues. V lost 4 bases and J 7 bases, leaving 14 bases between the germline ends. The CDR3 coding sequence is TGTGCCAGCAGTTGGCGGTTGGGAGAGAATGAGCAGTTCTTC. The encoded protein is CASSWRLGENEQFF.

This clonotype has just a few counts. The chain is built from TRBV20-1 and TRBJ1-5, with a possible D match to TRBD1 (5 bases). CDR3 length: 14 amino acids. V was cut by 6 bases and J by 6 bases, with 18 bases left in between. In germline, CDR1 is DFQATT, CDR2 SNEGSKA (reference sequence). The CDR3 coding sequence is TGCAGTGCCACTCATCGAGGGGATGTTCAGCCCCAGCATTTT. Amino acids: CSATHRGDVQPQHF.

This clonotype is a singleton in its sample. One end of the junction varies from germline; a read error may be responsible. This chain uses TRBV28 with TRBJ2-3, with 11 positions matching TRBD2. CDR3 size: 15 residues. Germline CDR1 reads MDHEN; CDR2 reads SYDVKM. The CDR3 bases are TGTGCCAGCAGGATTAGCGGGAGGGCGGTAGATATGCAGTATTTT. Amino acid sequence: CASRISGRAVDMQYF.

V gene TRBV7-8 combines with J gene TRBJ2-7; TRBD1 matches at 7 bases. The V segment lost 3 bases and the J segment 3 bases; nucleotides outside the gene matches: 2. Germline assignment: CDR1 SGHVS and CDR2 FQNEAQ. The CDR3 runs 13 residues. CDR3 bases: TGTGCCAGCAGCTTGGGACAGAACTACGAGCAGTACTTC. This sequence encodes CASSLGQNYEQYF.

The chain joins TRBV7-9 to TRBJ2-3; D may correspond to TRBD1 or TRBD2 (6 bases each). V was clipped by 5 bases and J by 1 base, with 13 bases between them. CDR3 length: 15 amino acids. Germline values: CDR1 SEHNR, CDR2 FQNEAQ (reference sequence). In DNA form, the CDR3 reads TGTGCCAGCAGCATACTTAGGGGGGGCACAGATACGCAGTATTTT. Its protein product is CASSILRGGTDTQYF.

In regard to this clonotype: An end of the junction differs from the germline gene, which may be a read error. The V call is TRBV20-1, the J call TRBJ1-4; unclear D gene. This CDR3 region has 13 residues. Germline V gives CDR1 DFQATT, CDR2 SNEGSKA (reference sequence). The DNA of the CDR3 is TGCAGTACTAGGAGTCCGACTAATGAAAAACTGTTTTTT. This codes for CSTRSPTNEKLFF.

This clonotype was picked up one time. This chain connects TRBV6-1 to TRBJ2-1; tentatively, D is TRBD1 (7 bases). CDR3 length equals 13 residues. From germline, CDR1 is MNHNS and CDR2 SASEGT. Trimming left V 6 bases short and J 6 bases short, with 12 bases between. The CDR3, as DNA: TGTGCCAGCAGCAACAGGGGAGGCAATGAGCAGTTCTTC. The encoded protein is CASSNRGGNEQFF.

The chain carries TRBV20-1 and TRBJ2-7; 11 nucleotides line up with TRBD2. Looked up from germline, CDR1 is DFQATT and CDR2 is SNEGSKA (reference sequence). J was trimmed by 2 bases and V by 0 bases; bases with no gene match: 3. This CDR3 is 15 amino acids long. CDR3 DNA: TGCAGTGCTAGAGATGGGACTAGCGGAACCTACGAGCAGTACTTC. Residues: CSARDGTSGTYEQYF.

The V gene is TRBV4-2, the J gene TRBJ1-1, with TRBD1 matching 7 bases. The CDR3 is made up of 15 amino acids. The germline CDR1 and CDR2 sequences are LGHNA and YNFKEQ. J gave up 4 bases and V 5 bases, and 10 bases lay outside the gene matches. For the CDR3, the DNA is TGTGCCAGCAGCTTCCAGACAGGGCTAGGCACTGAAGCTTTCTTT. The encoded protein is CASSFQTGLGTEAFF.

This clonotype was seen just once. The V gene is TRBV7-9, the J gene TRBJ2-1, with 8 bases fitting TRBD1. The CDR3 runs 17 residues. The J segment lost 0 bases and the V segment lost 5 bases, leaving 9 bases of the junction unmatched. Germline CDR1 reads SEHNR; CDR2 reads FQNEAQ (reference sequence). The CDR3 loop is CASSGGLGTGSYNEQFF. In DNA, the CDR3 is TGTGCCAGCAGCGGGGGTCTAGGGACAGGCTCCTACAATGAGCAGTTCTTC.